Presented here are 17 T cell receptor beta chains from one specimen sequenced in a study of post-analysis software for immune sequencing data. Study-level results: TRBV5-6, TRBV5-1 and TRBV20-1 were among 4 or 5 TRBV segments more frequent in patients than controls.

Unique molecular identifiers tagged the TCR beta cDNA libraries. TCRdb used MiXCR to reprocess the PCR reads, holding one entry per CDR3 protein. This sample has roughly 400,000 distinct CDR3 sequences, with over 30% found just once. These receptors have no identified antigens. The specimen sequenced was blood. The receptors were gathered from a girl between 2 and 10 years old with multiple sclerosis.

The genes are TRBV14 and TRBJ2-1; TRBD2 is a possible D gene (6 bases). This CDR3 has 14 residues. Germline values: CDR1 SGHDN, CDR2 FVKESK. V shed 4 bases and J shed 4 bases, with 11 bases lying between them. In nucleotides, the CDR3 is TGTGCCAGCAGCCTGCGACTAGAGTACAATGAGCAGTTCTTC. Its protein product is CASSLRLEYNEQFF.

This clonotype is a singleton in its sample. One junction end disagrees with the germline gene, perhaps due to a read error. This chain connects TRBV4-1 to TRBJ2-5; a possible D gene is TRBD1 (6 bases). This CDR3 has 14 residues. CDR1 and CDR2 (germline): MGHRA, YSYEKL. The CDR3: CASRQGLGGETQYF. Here the CDR3 DNA reads TGCGCCAGCCGCCAGGGGCTCGGAGGAGAGACCCAGTACTTC.

The chain combines TRBV5-8 with TRBJ1-6; D not certain. Trimming took 0 bases from V and 2 from J, leaving 6 bases between them. The CDR3 spans 15 residues. Germline CDR1 SGHTS, CDR2 YDEGEE. For the CDR3, the DNA is TGTGCCAGCAGCTTGGTCAAGACCTATAATTCACCCCTCCACTTT. Residues: CASSLVKTYNSPLHF.

J is TRBJ2-4 and V is TRBV7-2; D gene uncertain. V lost 2 bases, J lost 0 bases, and 14 bases lay in between. The CDR3 runs 17 residues. Germline assignment: CDR1 SGHTA and CDR2 FQGNSA. The CDR3 nucleotides are TGTGCCAGCAGCTTATCTGCCGCGGTTTCAGCCAAAAACATTCAGTACTTC. Amino acid sequence: CASSLSAAVSAKNIQYF.

The genes are TRBV5-1 and TRBJ1-5; 8 bases agree with TRBD1. The trim removed 3 bases at V and 0 bases at J, leaving 5 bases unmatched. Per germline, CDR1 SGHRS and CDR2 YFSETQ. The CDR3 totals 16 residues. As DNA, the CDR3 is TGCGCCAGCAGCTCGGTACAGGGGGATAGCAATCAGCCCCAGCATTTT. Translated: CASSSVQGDSNQPQHF.

The genes are TRBV7-2 and TRBJ2-1; TRBD2 matches 12 bases. Looked up from germline, CDR1 is SGHTA and CDR2 is FQGNSA. The junction had 12 bases not matched to a gene; V was cut back by 5 bases and J by 7 bases. CDR3 size: 17 residues. The CDR3 protein is CASSPVPLAGGNNEQFF. CDR3 in DNA: TGTGCCAGCAGCCCCGTTCCGCTAGCGGGAGGGAATAATGAGCAGTTCTTC. Full variable domain (rest looked up from reference TRBV7-2 and TRBJ2-1): GAGVSQSPSNKVTEKGKDVELRCDPISGHTALYWYRQSLGQGLEFLIYFQGNSAPDKSGLPSDRFSAERTGGSVSTLTIQRTQQEDSAVYLCASSPVPLAGGNNEQFFGPGTRLTVL.

J is TRBJ2-7 and V is TRBV7-9; no reliable D call. Trimming took 5 bases from V and 4 from J, leaving 15 bases between them. This CDR3 is 14 amino acids long. Looked up from germline, CDR1 is SEHNR and CDR2 is FQNEAQ (reference sequence). The CDR3 region is CASSPDLVKYEQYF. The DNA of the CDR3 is TGTGCCAGCAGCCCAGATCTCGTCAAATACGAGCAGTACTTC.

The chain combines TRBV10-3 with TRBJ2-7; 10 nucleotides match TRBD1. With 5 bases clipped from V and 5 bases from J, the junction kept 6 bases outside the gene matches. The CDR3 is 14 residues long. Germline values: CDR1 ENHRY, CDR2 SYGVKD. This CDR3 reads CAISNRDRGHEQYF. CDR3 sequence (DNA): TGTGCCATCAGTAACCGGGACAGGGGCCACGAGCAGTACTTC.

J is TRBJ2-1 and V is TRBV5-1, with 7 bases matching TRBD2. Germline CDR1 SGHRS, CDR2 YFSETQ. CDR3 length equals 16 residues. J gave up 4 bases and V 7 bases, and 14 bases lay outside the gene matches. The CDR3 DNA reads as TGCGCCAGCGGCCAGACCGGGACTATTAGATACAATGAGCAGTTCTTC. This translates into CASGQTGTIRYNEQFF.

This clonotype was seen only a few times. The V gene is TRBV5-1, the J gene TRBJ2-5; weak D call: TRBD1 (5 bases). V was clipped by 2 bases and J by 3 bases, with 23 bases between them. The germline CDR1 and CDR2 sequences are SGHRS and YFSETQ. The CDR3 length is 18 residues. The CDR3, as DNA: TGCGCCAGCAGCTTATTACACGGGCGGACATTCACAAAAGAGACCCAGTACTTC. This sequence encodes CASSLLHGRTFTKETQYF. Together with reference TRBV5-1 and TRBJ2-5, the CDR3 gives the full variable domain: KAGVTQTPRYLIKTRGQQVTLSCSPISGHRSVSWYQQTPGQGLQFLFEYFSETQRNKGNFPGRFSGRQFSNSRSEMNVSTLELGDSALYLCASSLLHGRTFTKETQYFGPGTRLLVL.

This chain connects TRBV7-2 to TRBJ1-5, with D possibly matching TRBD1 (5 bases). Trimming pared 5 bases from V and 0 bases from J, leaving 11 bases between. The CDR3 is 15 amino acids. Germline-derived CDR1 and CDR2 are SGHTA and FQGNSA. This CDR3 reads CASSLGLVSNQPQHF. In DNA form, the CDR3 reads TGTGCCAGCAGCCTGGGACTCGTTAGCAATCAGCCCCAGCATTTT.

The gene calls are TRBV10-3 and TRBJ2-1; D is ambiguous. The germline V gene encodes CDR1 ENHRY and CDR2 SYGVKD. V was pared by 2 bases and J by 13 bases, with 15 bases between. The CDR3 sequence is 13 residues long. The CDR3 protein is CAISEVSPETQFF. In nucleotides, the CDR3 is TGTGCCATCAGTGAGGTTAGCCCAGAGACCCAGTTCTTC.

In nucleotides, the CDR3 is TGCAGCGTTTTTGACATCTCCTACGAGCAGTACTTC. Amino acids: CSVFDISYEQYF. This chain joins TRBV29-1 and TRBJ2-7; D gene ambiguous. Trimming cost V 5 bases and J 0 bases, with 8 bases left between them. The germline gives CDR1 SQVTM, CDR2 ANQGSEA. The CDR3 contains 12 residues.

This clonotype was seen at least ten times. The V call is TRBV6-2 or TRBV6-3, the J call TRBJ1-2; D unclear. Trimming pared 0 bases from V and 2 bases from J, leaving 10 bases between. The germline V gene has CDR1 MNHEY and CDR2 SVGEGT. This CDR3 has 15 residues. CDR3 nucleotide sequence: TGTGCCAGCAGTTACTCGAAGAGGGTGAACTATGGCTACACCTTC. It is translated as CASSYSKRVNYGYTF.

This clonotype was counted between two and nine times. CDR3 protein: CASSLRLASINEQYF. DNA of the CDR3: TGTGCCAGCAGCCTTAGACTAGCGTCAATTAATGAGCAGTACTTC. V gene TRBV28 combines with J gene TRBJ2-7; 8 bases are shared with TRBD2. The V gene's germline CDR1 is MDHEN and CDR2 SYDVKM. V trimming: 6 bases; J trimming: 7 bases; junction bases outside the gene matches: 14. CDR3 size: 15 residues.

This clonotype has only a few counts. This chain connects TRBV7-6 to TRBJ2-7, with unresolved D. The CDR3 spans 12 residues. Germline loops: CDR1 SGHVS, CDR2 FNYEAQ. V was trimmed by 5 bases and J by 6 bases, leaving 11 bases between them. The CDR3 coding sequence is TGTGCCAGCAGCCGATCAGGTGGCGAGCAGTACTTC. This codes for CASSRSGGEQYF.

The chain combines TRBV4-3 with TRBJ1-5; TRBD1 might be the D (6 bases). Germline CDR1 is LGHNA and CDR2 is YSLEER. The CDR3 contains 16 residues. Trimming took 0 bases from V and 1 from J, leaving 10 bases between them. In DNA form, the CDR3 reads TGCGCCAGCAGCCAAGATCCCAGGGGAAGCAATCAGCCCCAGCATTTT. It is translated as CASSQDPRGSNQPQHF.